This TCR beta chain is from a study of response to subunit inactivated influenza vaccine. This clonotype was recorded at least ten times. TCRdb re-derived calls from the RT-PCR reads in MiXCR, one entry per CDR3 protein. The repertoire holds about 500,000 distinct CDR3 sequences, with around 7.9% as singletons. The specimen was PBMCs from blood, collected less than 25 months after vaccination. The sequence came from a man aged 50 to 69 who received an inactivated influenza vaccine.

DNA for the CDR3: TGTGCCAGCAGTCCCCGGGGACTAACCCGTTGGAATGAGCAGTTCTTC. Its protein product is CASSPRGLTRWNEQFF. The V and J genes are TRBV12-3 or TRBV12-4 and TRBJ2-1, with 7 bases identical to TRBD2. The V gene end was trimmed by 5 bases and the J gene end by 7 bases; junction bases not matched to a gene: 14. The CDR3 has 16 amino acids.